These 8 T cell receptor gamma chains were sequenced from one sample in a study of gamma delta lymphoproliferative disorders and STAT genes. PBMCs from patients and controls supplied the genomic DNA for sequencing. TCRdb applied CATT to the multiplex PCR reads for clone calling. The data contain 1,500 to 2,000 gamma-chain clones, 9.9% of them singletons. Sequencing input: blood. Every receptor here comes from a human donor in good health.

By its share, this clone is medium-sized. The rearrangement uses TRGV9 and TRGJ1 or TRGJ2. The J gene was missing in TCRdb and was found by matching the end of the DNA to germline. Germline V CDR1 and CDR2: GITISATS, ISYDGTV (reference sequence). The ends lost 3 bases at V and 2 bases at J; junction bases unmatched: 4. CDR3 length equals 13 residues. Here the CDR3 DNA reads TGTGCCTTGTGGGAGTTACATTATTATAAGAAACTCTTT. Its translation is CALWELHYYKKLF.

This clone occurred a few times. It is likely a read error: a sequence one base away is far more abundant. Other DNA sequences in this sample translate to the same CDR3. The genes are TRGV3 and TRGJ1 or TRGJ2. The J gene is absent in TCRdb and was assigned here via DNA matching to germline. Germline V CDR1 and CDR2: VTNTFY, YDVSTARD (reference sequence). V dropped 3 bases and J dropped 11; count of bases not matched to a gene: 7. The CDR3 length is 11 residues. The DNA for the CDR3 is TGTGCCACCTGGGACCCCGGGGAGAAACTCTTT. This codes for CATWDPGEKLF.

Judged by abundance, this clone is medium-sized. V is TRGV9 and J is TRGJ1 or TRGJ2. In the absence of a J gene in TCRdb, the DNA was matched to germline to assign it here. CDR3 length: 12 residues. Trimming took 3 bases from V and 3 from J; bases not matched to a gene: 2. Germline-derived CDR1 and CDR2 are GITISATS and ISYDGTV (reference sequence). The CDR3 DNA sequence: TGTGCCTTGTGGGAGTGTTATTATAAGAAACTCTTT. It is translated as CALWECYYKKLF.

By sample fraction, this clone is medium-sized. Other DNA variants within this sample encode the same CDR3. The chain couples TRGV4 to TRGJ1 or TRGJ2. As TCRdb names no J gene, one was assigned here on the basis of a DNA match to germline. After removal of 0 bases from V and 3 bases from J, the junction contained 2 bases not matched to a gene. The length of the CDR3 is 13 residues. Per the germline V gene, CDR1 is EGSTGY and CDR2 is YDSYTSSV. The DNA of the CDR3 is TGTGCCACCTGGGATGGGCTTTATTATAAGAAACTCTTT. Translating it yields CATWDGLYYKKLF.

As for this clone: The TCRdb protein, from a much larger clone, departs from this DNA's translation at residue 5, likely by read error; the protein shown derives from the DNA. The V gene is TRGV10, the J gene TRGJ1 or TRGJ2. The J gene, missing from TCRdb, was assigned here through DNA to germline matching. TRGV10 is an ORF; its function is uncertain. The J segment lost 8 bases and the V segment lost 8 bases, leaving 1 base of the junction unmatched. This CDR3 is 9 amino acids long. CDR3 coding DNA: TGTGCTGCGTGGGATAAGAAACTCTTT. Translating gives CAAWDKKLF.

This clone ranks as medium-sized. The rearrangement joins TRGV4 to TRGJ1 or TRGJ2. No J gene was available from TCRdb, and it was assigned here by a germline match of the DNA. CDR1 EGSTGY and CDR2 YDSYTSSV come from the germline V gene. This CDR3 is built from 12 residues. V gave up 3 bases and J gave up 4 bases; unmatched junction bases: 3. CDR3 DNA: TGTGCCACCTGGGATCGATATTATAAGAAACTCTTT. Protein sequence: CATWDRYYKKLF.

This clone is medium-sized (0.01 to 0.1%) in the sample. CDR3 amino acids: CACWIRHVLYTYYKKLF. CDR3 bases: TGTGCCTGCTGGATTAGGCACGTACTCTACACTTATTATAAGAAACTCTTT. The chain is built from TRGV11 and TRGJ1 or TRGJ2. TCRdb records no J gene; here it was assigned by comparing the DNA to germline. TRGV11 is assigned to the ORF class and has an uncertain function. The CDR3 has 17 amino acids. The trim removed 0 bases at V and 3 bases at J, leaving 11 bases unmatched.

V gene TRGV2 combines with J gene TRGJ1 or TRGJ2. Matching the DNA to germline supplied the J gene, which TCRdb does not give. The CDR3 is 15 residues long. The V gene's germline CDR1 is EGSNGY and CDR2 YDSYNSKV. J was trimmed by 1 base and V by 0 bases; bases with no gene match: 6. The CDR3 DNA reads TGTGCCACCTGGGACGGGCTCCCCAATTATTATAAGAAACTCTTT. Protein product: CATWDGLPNYYKKLF.